The rows below give T cell receptor beta chains drawn from one sample of a study of cytomegalovirus exposure and HLA in healthy donors. Clones were sequenced by immunoSEQ multiplex PCR, and TCRdb holds only the in-frame ones, with some missing. The table shows 150,000 to 250,000 clones, with around 86% occurring only once. The sequencing input was PBMCs. The receptors were gathered from a woman in her forties or fifties in good health and CMV-seropositive. Both conserved end residues are part of each CDR3. Fields, in order: D gene, J gene, V gene, clone size, CDR3 protein, CDR3 DNA. The D gene is left open where the match is weak. Size is omitted from some rows. Given values are once, few, many or a class for expanded clones.

D: .
J: TRBJ2-7
V: TRBV5-1
size: .
CDR3: CASSLLDTNYEQYF
DNA: TGCGCCAGCAGCTTACTGGACACGAACTACGAGCAGTACTTC

D: TRBD1
J: TRBJ1-4
V: TRBV28
size: few
CDR3: CASSRDRGSIQAATNEKLFF
DNA: TGTGCCAGCAGTCGAGACAGGGGCAGTATCCAAGCCGCAACTAATGAAAAACTGTTTTTT

D: TRBD1
J: TRBJ2-7
V: TRBV10-2
size: once
CDR3: CASSDGPGGYEQYF
DNA: TGCGCCAGCAGTGATGGTCCAGGGGGCTACGAGCAGTACTTC

D: .
J: TRBJ1-4
V: TRBV7-9
size: once
CDR3: CASSLGQTNEKLFF
DNA: TGTGCCAGCAGCTTAGGACAGACTAATGAAAAACTGTTTTTT

D: .
J: TRBJ1-1
V: TRBV27
size: .
CDR3: CASSLVEKTEAFF
DNA: TGTGCCAGCAGTTTAGTTGAGAAGACTGAAGCTTTCTTT

D: .
J: TRBJ2-3
V: TRBV11-2
size: once
CDR3: CASSSLAYGTDTQYF
DNA: TGTGCCAGCAGCTCCCTAGCGTACGGCACAGATACGCAGTATTTT

D: TRBD1
J: TRBJ1-2
V: TRBV28
size: .
CDR3: CASSFRMTGGLGGYTF
DNA: TGTGCCAGCAGTTTCCGTATGACAGGGGGCTTGGGTGGCTACACCTTC

D: TRBD2
J: TRBJ2-3
V: TRBV6-1
size: .
CDR3: CASSTGLATAPQYF
DNA: TGTGCCAGCAGTACGGGACTAGCGACTGCTCCGCAGTATTTT

D: .
J: TRBJ1-6
V: TRBV9
size: .
CDR3: CASSVGGLGSPLHF
DNA: TGTGCCAGCAGCGTGGGGGGGCTGGGTTCACCCCTCCACTTT

D: TRBD1
J: TRBJ1-2
V: TRBV6-5
size: .
CDR3: CASRHGQGLGYTF
DNA: TGTGCCAGCAGACACGGACAGGGGCTCGGCTACACCTTC

D: TRBD1
J: TRBJ2-7
V: TRBV5-5
size: .
CDR3: CASSLFPDRVYEQYF
DNA: TGTGCCAGCAGCTTGTTCCCGGACAGGGTTTACGAGCAGTACTTC

D: .
J: TRBJ2-7
V: TRBV5-8
size: .
CDR3: CASIGEVSNYEQYF
DNA: TGTGCCAGCATCGGGGAGGTTTCCAACTACGAGCAGTACTTC

D: TRBD1
J: TRBJ1-2
V: TRBV27
size: .
CDR3: CASSSSSDRNYGYTF
DNA: TGTGCCAGCAGTTCCTCCTCGGACAGGAACTATGGCTACACCTTC

D: .
J: TRBJ2-7
V: TRBV7-9
size: .
CDR3: CASSFDGTLRWQYF
DNA: TGTGCCAGCAGCTTCGACGGGACTCTTAGGTGGCAGTACTTC

D: .
J: TRBJ2-4
V: TRBV30
size: .
CDR3: CAWRAPAKNIQYF
DNA: TGTGCCTGGAGGGCCCCAGCCAAAAACATTCAGTACTTC

D: TRBD2
J: TRBJ2-3
V: TRBV5-5
size: .
CDR3: CASSLLAGGDTQYF
DNA: TGTGCCAGCAGCTTGCTAGCGGGAGGCGATACGCAGTATTTT

D: TRBD1
J: TRBJ2-5
V: TRBV6-6
size: few
CDR3: CASRRGQGPQETQYF
DNA: TGTGCCAGCAGGCGGGGACAGGGGCCTCAAGAGACCCAGTACTTC

D: .
J: TRBJ2-2
V: TRBV19
size: .
CDR3: CASSMRRQGGTGELFF
DNA: TGTGCCAGTAGTATGAGGCGCCAGGGAGGTACCGGGGAGCTGTTTTTT

D: TRBD2
J: TRBJ2-2
V: TRBV5-1
size: once
CDR3: CASSSGGTGELFF
DNA: TGCGCCAGCAGCTCGGGGGGCACCGGGGAGCTGTTTTTT

D: .
J: TRBJ2-3
V: TRBV5-1
size: .
CDR3: CASSRPSDTQYF
DNA: TGCGCCAGCAGCCGTCCGTCAGATACGCAGTATTTT

D: TRBD1
J: TRBJ1-4
V: TRBV4-3
size: .
CDR3: CASRGQGDEKLFF
DNA: TGCGCCAGCAGAGGACAGGGGGATGAAAAACTGTTTTTT

D: .
J: TRBJ2-1
V: TRBV2
size: once
CDR3: CASSEMRLSYNEQFF
DNA: TGTGCCAGCAGTGAAATGAGGTTATCCTACAATGAGCAGTTCTTC

D: TRBD1
J: TRBJ2-3
V: TRBV5-1
size: .
CDR3: CASSTTTGTTDTQYF
DNA: TGCGCCAGCAGCACGACGACAGGGACCACAGATACGCAGTATTTT

D: TRBD1
J: TRBJ2-5
V: TRBV18
size: .
CDR3: CASSSTGAGETQYF
DNA: TGTGCCAGCTCATCTACAGGGGCAGGAGAGACCCAGTACTTC

D: .
J: TRBJ1-3
V: TRBV28
size: .
CDR3: CASTDGGLSSGNTIYF
DNA: TGTGCCAGCACCGACGGAGGATTGAGCTCTGGAAACACCATATATTTT

D: TRBD2
J: TRBJ2-1
V: TRBV20-1
size: .
CDR3: CSASGGEQFF
DNA: TGCAGTGCCAGCGGGGGGGAGCAGTTCTTC

D: TRBD1
J: TRBJ2-5
V: TRBV6-1
size: .
CDR3: CASSRTGQETQYF
DNA: TGTGCCAGCAGTCGGACAGGGCAAGAGACCCAGTACTTC

D: .
J: TRBJ1-1
V: TRBV5-6
size: .
CDR3: CASSLGGVGNTEAFF
DNA: TGTGCCAGCAGCTTAGGAGGGGTCGGGAACACTGAAGCTTTCTTT

D: TRBD1
J: TRBJ1-2
V: TRBV7-9
size: .
CDR3: CSSGEGDRVLGYTF
DNA: TGTTCCAGCGGCGAGGGGGACAGGGTCCTCGGCTACACCTTC

D: TRBD2
J: TRBJ2-7
V: TRBV10-1
size: .
CDR3: CASSVGGPPYEQYF
DNA: TGCGCCAGCAGTGTGGGAGGGCCTCCCTACGAGCAGTACTTC

D: .
J: TRBJ2-2
V: TRBV15
size: .
CDR3: CATSPRVGTLNTGELFF
DNA: TGTGCCACCAGCCCAAGAGTAGGGACATTGAACACCGGGGAGCTGTTTTTT

D: .
J: TRBJ2-1
V: TRBV7-9
size: once
CDR3: CSSSPVPGYNEQFF
DNA: TGTTCCAGCAGCCCTGTCCCGGGATACAATGAGCAGTTCTTC

D: TRBD2
J: TRBJ2-7
V: TRBV29-1
size: few
CDR3: CSVQLAGVLREQYF
DNA: TGCAGCGTTCAACTAGCGGGAGTTCTGCGGGAGCAGTACTTC

D: .
J: TRBJ2-7
V: TRBV10-3
size: .
CDR3: CAIGVAGGIGEQYF
DNA: TGTGCCATCGGTGTTGCAGGGGGGATCGGCGAGCAGTACTTC

D: .
J: TRBJ2-4
V: TRBV11-2
size: .
CDR3: CASSLVGGTLAKNIQYF
DNA: TGTGCCAGCAGCTTAGTCGGCGGAACCTTAGCCAAAAACATTCAGTACTTC

D: TRBD2
J: TRBJ2-1
V: TRBV19
size: few
CDR3: CASSSGALAGKSSYNEQFF
DNA: TGTGCCAGTTCCTCCGGGGCCCTAGCGGGAAAAAGCTCCTACAATGAGCAGTTCTTC

D: .
J: TRBJ2-4
V: TRBV5-6
size: .
CDR3: CASSGGGGPTLGNIQYF
DNA: TGTGCCAGCTCCGGGGGCGGGGGTCCCACCCTGGGGAACATTCAGTACTTC

D: TRBD1
J: TRBJ1-2
V: TRBV6-1
size: .
CDR3: CASSEMTGPNYGYTF
DNA: TGTGCCAGCAGTGAAATGACAGGGCCTAACTATGGCTACACCTTC

D: .
J: TRBJ1-6
V: TRBV6-5
size: .
CDR3: CAAQGQNNSPLHF
DNA: TGTGCCGCCCAGGGTCAGAATAATTCACCCCTCCACTTT

D: .
J: TRBJ2-7
V: TRBV5-4
size: .
CDR3: CASSLGPREIYEQYF
DNA: TGTGCCAGCAGCTTGGGCCCCCGTGAGATCTACGAGCAGTACTTC

D: TRBD2
J: TRBJ2-1
V: TRBV10-3
size: .
CDR3: CAISESSGGINEQFF
DNA: TGTGCCATCAGTGAGTCGAGCGGGGGTATTAATGAGCAGTTCTTC

D: .
J: TRBJ1-1
V: TRBV15
size: .
CDR3: CATSSELLVAFF
DNA: TGTGCCACCAGCTCGGAGCTATTGGTGGCTTTCTTT

D: .
J: TRBJ2-7
V: TRBV10-3
size: .
CDR3: CAISDGFGEQYF
DNA: TGTGCCATCAGTGACGGGTTCGGCGAGCAGTACTTC

D: .
J: TRBJ1-2
V: TRBV28
size: .
CDR3: CASSPGSYYGYTF
DNA: TGTGCCAGCAGCCCAGGCAGCTACTATGGCTACACCTTC

D: TRBD1
J: TRBJ1-5
V: TRBV6-5
size: .
CDR3: CASSLQGGDQPQHF
DNA: TGTGCCAGCAGTCTACAGGGGGGAGATCAGCCCCAGCATTTT

D: .
J: TRBJ1-1
V: TRBV28
size: .
CDR3: CASKTGGEGYGAFF
DNA: TGTGCCAGCAAAACGGGAGGGGAAGGTTACGGGGCTTTCTTT